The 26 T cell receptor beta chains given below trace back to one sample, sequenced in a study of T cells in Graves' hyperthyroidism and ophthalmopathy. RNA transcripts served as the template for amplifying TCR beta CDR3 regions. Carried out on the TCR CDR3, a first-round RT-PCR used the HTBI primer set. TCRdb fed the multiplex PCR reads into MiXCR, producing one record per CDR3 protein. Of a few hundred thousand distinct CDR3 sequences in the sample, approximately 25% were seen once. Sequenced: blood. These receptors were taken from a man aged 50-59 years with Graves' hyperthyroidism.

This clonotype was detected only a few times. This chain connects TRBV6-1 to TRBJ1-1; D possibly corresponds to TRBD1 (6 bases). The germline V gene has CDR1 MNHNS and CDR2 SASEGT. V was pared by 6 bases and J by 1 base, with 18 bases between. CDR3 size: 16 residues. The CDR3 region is CASSQARGRGNTEAFF. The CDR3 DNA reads TGTGCCAGCAGCCAAGCAAGGGGCAGGGGGAACACTGAAGCTTTCTTT.

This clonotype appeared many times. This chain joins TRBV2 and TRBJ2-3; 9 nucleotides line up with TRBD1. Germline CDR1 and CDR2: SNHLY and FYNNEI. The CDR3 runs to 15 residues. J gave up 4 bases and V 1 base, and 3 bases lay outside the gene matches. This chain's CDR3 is CASSEEGQGSDTQYF. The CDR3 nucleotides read TGTGCCAGCAGTGAAGAGGGACAGGGATCAGATACGCAGTATTTT.

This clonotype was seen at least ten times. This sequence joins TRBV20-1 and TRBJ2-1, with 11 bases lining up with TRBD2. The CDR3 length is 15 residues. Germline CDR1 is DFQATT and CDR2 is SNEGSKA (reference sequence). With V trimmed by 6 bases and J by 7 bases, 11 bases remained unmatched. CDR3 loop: CSAYPSGRIKNEQFF. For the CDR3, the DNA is TGCAGTGCCTACCCTAGCGGGAGGATTAAGAATGAGCAGTTCTTC.

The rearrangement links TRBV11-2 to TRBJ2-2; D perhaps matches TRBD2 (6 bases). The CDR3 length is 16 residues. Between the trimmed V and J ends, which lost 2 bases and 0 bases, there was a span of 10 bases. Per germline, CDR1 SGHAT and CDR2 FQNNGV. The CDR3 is CASSLLGGPNTGELFF. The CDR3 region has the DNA TGTGCCAGCAGCTTATTGGGGGGACCGAACACCGGGGAGCTGTTTTTT.

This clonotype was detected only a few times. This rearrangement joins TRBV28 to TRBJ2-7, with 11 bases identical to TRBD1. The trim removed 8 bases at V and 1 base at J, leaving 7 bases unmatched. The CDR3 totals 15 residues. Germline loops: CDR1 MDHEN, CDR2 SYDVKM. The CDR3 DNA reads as TGTGCCAGCGCCCGGGACAGGGGGGGTTCCTACGAGCAGTACTTC. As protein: CASARDRGGSYEQYF.

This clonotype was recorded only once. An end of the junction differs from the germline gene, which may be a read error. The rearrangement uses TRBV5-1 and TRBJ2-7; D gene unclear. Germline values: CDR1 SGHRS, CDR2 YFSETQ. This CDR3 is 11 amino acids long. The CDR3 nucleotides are TGTGCCAGCAGCTTAGTGAACAAGCAGTACTTC. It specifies CASSLVNKQYF.

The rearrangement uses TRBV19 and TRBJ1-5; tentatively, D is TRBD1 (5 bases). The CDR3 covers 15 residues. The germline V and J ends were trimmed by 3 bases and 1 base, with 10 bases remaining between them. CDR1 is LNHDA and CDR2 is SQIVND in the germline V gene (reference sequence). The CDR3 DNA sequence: TGTGCCAGTAGTATCACAGGATTAAGCAATCAGCCCCAGCATTTT. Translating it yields CASSITGLSNQPQHF.

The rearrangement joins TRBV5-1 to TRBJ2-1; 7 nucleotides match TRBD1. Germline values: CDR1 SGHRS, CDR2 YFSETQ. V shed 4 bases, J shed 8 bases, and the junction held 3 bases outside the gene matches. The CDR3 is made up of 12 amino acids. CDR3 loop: CASSRTGYEQFF. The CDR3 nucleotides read TGCGCCAGCAGCCGGACAGGCTATGAGCAGTTCTTC.

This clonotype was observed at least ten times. The CDR3 spells CATMQGGTDTQYF. DNA for the CDR3: TGTGCTACGATGCAGGGGGGCACAGATACGCAGTATTTT. The chain has TRBV12-5 and TRBJ2-3; 7 bases map to TRBD1. The CDR3 contains 13 residues. The V gene's germline CDR1 is LGHNT and CDR2 FRNRAP. Trimming removed 10 bases from V and 1 base from J; junction bases left unmatched: 5.

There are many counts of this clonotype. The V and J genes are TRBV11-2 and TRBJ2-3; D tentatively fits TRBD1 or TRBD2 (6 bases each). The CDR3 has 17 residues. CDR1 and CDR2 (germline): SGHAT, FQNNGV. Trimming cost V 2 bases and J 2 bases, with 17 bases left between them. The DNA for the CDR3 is TGTGCCAGCAGCTTAAGTCAAGGGGGAGGTACCACAGATACGCAGTATTTT. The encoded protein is CASSLSQGGGTTDTQYF. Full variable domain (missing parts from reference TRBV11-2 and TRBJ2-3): EAGVAQSPRYKIIEKRQSVAFWCNPISGHATLYWYQQILGQGPKLLIQFQNNGVVDDSQLPKDRFSAERLKGVDSTLKIQPAKLEDSAVYLCASSLSQGGGTTDTQYFGPGTRLTVL.

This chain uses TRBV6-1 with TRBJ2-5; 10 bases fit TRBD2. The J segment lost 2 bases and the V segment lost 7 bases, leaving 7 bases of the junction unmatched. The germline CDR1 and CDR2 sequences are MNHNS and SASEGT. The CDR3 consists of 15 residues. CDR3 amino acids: CASTLGLASQETQYF. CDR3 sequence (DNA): TGTGCCAGCACCTTGGGACTAGCGTCTCAAGAGACCCAGTACTTC.

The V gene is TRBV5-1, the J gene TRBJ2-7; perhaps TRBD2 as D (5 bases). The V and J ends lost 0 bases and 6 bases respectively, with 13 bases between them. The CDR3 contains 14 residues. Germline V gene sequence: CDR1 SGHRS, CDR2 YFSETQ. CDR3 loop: CASSLGGEGAEQYF. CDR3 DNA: TGCGCCAGCAGCTTGGGTGGAGAGGGAGCCGAGCAGTACTTC.

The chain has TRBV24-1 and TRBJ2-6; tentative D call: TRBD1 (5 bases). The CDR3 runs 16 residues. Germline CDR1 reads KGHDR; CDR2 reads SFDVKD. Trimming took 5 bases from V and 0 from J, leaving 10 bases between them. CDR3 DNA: TGTGCCACCAGTGTACAGGCCTCCTCTGGGGCCAACGTCCTGACTTTC. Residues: CATSVQASSGANVLTF.

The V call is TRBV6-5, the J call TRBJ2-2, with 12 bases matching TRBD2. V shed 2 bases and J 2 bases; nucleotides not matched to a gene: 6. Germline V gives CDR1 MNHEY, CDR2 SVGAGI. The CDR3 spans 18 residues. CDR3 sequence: CASSYPSGRAVNTGELFF. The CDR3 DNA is TGTGCCAGCAGTTACCCTAGCGGGAGGGCCGTAAACACCGGGGAGCTGTTTTTT.

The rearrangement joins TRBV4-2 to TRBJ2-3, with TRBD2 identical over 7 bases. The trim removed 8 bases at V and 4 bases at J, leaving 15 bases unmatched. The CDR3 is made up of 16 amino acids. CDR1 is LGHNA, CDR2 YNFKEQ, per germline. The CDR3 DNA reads TGTGCCAGCTCTCCAAGGGCGGGAGCAGGTGCAGATACGCAGTATTTT. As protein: CASSPRAGAGADTQYF.

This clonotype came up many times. For the CDR3, the DNA is TGTGCCAGCAGTGCGGGACGCCCCCAGGGGCAGTACTTC. Its protein product is CASSAGRPQGQYF. The J gene is TRBJ2-7, the V gene TRBV28; maybe TRBD2 (6 bases). Germline lookup yields CDR1 MDHEN and CDR2 SYDVKM. V was shortened by 5 bases and J by 9 bases, with 17 bases between the two germline ends. The CDR3 is 13 amino acids.

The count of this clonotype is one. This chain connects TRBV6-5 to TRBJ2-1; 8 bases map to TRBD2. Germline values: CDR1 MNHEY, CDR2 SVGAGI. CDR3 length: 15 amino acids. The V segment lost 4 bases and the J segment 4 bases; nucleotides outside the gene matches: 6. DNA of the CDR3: TGTGCCAGCAGTTCAACGGGAGGGTATTACAATGAGCAGTTCTTC. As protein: CASSSTGGYYNEQFF.

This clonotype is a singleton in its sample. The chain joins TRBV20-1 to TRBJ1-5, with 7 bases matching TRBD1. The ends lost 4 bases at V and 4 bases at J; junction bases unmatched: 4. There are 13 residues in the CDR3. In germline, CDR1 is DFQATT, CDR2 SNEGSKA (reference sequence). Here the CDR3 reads CSATTQGNQPQHF. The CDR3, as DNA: TGCAGTGCTACTACACAGGGGAATCAGCCCCAGCATTTT.

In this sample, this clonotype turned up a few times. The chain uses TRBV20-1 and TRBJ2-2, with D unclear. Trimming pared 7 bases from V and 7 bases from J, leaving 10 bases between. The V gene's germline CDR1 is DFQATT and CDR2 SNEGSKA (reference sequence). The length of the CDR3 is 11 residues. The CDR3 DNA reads TGCAGTGGACCTTTTAGCGGGGAGCTGTTTTTT. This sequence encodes CSGPFSGELFF.

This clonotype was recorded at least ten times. CDR3 coding DNA: TGTGCCAGCAGTCCTAGGGGACAGGGGGCCGGCATTCAGTACTTC. It translates to CASSPRGQGAGIQYF. The chain carries TRBV12-3 or TRBV12-4 and TRBJ2-4, with TRBD1 identical over 12 bases. This CDR3 is built from 15 residues. The J segment lost 9 bases and the V segment lost 5 bases, leaving 8 bases of the junction unmatched.

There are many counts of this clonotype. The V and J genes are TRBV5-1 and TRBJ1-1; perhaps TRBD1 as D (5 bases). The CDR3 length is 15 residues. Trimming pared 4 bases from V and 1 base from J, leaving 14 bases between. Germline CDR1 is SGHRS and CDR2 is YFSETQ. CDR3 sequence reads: CASSQSPGQNTEAFF. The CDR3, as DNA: TGCGCCAGCAGCCAAAGTCCGGGGCAGAACACTGAAGCTTTCTTT. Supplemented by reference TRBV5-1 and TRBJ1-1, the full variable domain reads KAGVTQTPRYLIKTRGQQVTLSCSPISGHRSVSWYQQTPGQGLQFLFEYFSETQRNKGNFPGRFSGRQFSNSRSEMNVSTLELGDSALYLCASSQSPGQNTEAFFGQGTRLTVV.

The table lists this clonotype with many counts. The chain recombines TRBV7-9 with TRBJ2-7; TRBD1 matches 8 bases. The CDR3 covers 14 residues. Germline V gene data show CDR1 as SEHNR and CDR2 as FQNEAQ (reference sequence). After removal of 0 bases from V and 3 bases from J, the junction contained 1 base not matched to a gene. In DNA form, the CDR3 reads TGTGCCAGCAGCTTAGCCGGACAGGGCTACGAGCAGTACTTC. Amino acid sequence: CASSLAGQGYEQYF.

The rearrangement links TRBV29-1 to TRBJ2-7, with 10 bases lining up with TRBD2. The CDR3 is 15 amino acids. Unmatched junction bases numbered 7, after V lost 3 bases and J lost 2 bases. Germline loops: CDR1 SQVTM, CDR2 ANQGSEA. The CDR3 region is CSVDSLSGRAYEQYF. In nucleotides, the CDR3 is TGCAGCGTTGACTCCCTAAGCGGGAGGGCCTACGAGCAGTACTTC.

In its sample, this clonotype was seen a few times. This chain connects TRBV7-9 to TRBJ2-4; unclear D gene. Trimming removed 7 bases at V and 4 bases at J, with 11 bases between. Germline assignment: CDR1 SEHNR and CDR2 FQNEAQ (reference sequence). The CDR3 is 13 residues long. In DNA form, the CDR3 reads TGTGCCAGCATGGACGGGCTAAAAAACATTCAGTACTTC. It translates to CASMDGLKNIQYF.

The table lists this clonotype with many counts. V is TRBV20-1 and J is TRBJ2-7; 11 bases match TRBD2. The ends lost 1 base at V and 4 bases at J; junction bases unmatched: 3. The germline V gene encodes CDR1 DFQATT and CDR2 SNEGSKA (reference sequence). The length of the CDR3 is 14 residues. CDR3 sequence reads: CSARGGTSGYEQYF. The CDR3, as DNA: TGCAGTGCTAGAGGGGGGACTAGCGGTTACGAGCAGTACTTC.

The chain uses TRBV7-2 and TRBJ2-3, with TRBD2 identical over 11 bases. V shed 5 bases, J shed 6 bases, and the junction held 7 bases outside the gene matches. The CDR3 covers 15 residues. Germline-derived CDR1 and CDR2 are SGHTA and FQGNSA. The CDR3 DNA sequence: TGTGCCAGCAGCCCCACTAGCGGGAGTGGTGATACGCAGTATTTT. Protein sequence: CASSPTSGSGDTQYF.